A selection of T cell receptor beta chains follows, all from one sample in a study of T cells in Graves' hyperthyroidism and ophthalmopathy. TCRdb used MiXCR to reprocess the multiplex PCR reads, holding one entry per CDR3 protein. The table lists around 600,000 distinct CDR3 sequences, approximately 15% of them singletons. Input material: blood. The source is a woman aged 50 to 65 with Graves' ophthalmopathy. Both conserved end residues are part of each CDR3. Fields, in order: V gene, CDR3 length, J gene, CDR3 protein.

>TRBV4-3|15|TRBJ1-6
CASSQEQGNNSPLHF
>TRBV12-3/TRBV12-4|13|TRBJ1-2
CASSFYRNYGYTF
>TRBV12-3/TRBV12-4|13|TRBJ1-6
CASSFSTNSPLHF
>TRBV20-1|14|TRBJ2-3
CSAAGTRFTDTQYF
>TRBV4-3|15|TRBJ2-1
CASSQGRGGQYEQFF
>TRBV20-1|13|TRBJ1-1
CSARVWENTEAFF
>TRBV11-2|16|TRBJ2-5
CASSLDLDPRRETQYF
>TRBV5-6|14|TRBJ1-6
CASSSVHVNSPLHF
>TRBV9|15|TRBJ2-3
CASSVEAGYTDTQYF
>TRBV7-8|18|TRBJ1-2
CASSLFPQTTRGQYGYTF
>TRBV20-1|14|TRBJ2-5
CSASVTSGSGTQYF
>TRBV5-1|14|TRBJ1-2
CASSLEPSYYGYTF
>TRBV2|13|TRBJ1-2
CASSVDNNYGYTF
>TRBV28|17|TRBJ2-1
CASSLVWDLKSYNEQFF
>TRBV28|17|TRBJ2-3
CASRIPLAGGSTDTQYF
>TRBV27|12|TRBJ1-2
CASSLSGMGYTF
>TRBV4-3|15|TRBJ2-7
CASSQAGQGVSEQYF
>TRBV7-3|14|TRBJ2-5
CASSLIGVGETQYF
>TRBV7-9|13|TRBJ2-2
CASSREFTGELFF
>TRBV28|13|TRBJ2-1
CATGLAGLGEQFF
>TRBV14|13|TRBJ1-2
CASSQYSNYGYTF
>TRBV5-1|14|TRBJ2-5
CASSLEAGVETQYF
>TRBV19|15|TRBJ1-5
CASSRFDRGDQPQHF
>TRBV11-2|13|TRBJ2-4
CASSLGVRDIQYF
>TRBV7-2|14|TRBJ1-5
CASSLFGAKQPQHF
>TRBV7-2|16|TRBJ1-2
CASSLASHGGVYGYTF
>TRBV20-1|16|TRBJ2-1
CSAAKRRLAGEGEQFF
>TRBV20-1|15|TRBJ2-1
CSAWTSGSRGNEQFF
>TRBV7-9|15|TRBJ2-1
CASSRGQDAYNEQFF
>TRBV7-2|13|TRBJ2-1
CASSLTPYNEQFF
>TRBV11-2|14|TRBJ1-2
CASSFSGTTIGYTF
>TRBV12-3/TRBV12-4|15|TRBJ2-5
CASSLGQGDQETQYF
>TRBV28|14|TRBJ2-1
CASTSGTGRNEQFF
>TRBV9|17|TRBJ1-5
CASSVGGEPGGHQPQHF
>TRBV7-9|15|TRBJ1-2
CASILFSGTADGYTF
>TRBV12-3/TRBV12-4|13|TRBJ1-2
CASSPGTSNGYTF
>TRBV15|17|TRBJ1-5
CATSRGQGVSGNQPQHF
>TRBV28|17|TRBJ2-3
CASSSREVPPHTDTQYF
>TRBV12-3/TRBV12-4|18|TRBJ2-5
CASRPGQGALAGGETQYF
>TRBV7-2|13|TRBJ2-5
CASGGHQEETQYF
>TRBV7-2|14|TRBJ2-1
CASSPTSSYNEQFF
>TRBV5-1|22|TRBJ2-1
CASSLSAVWSGTSLQSYNEQFF
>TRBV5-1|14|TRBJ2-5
CASTQAGAWETQYF
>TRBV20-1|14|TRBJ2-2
CSARVVVGTGELFF
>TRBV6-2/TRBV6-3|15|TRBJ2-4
CASSYKDRYKNIQYF
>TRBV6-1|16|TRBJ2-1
CASSWGTSGSYNEQFF
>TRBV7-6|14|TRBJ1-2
CASSLTGGAGGYTF